This TCR beta chain originates from a study of shared clonotypes between healthy human individuals. Overall study findings and caveats: Read depth was anticipated to influence clonotype sharing among donors.

In replicate PCRs of unsorted PBMC, approximately 0.3 ug DNA, roughly 30,000 T cell genomes, was used. Ten immunoSEQ deep assay plates were used to sequence the DNA of unsorted PBMCs. Methods used by the authors: Junction-only sequences produced by ImmunoSEQ had no quality scores, so filtering differed. Generated by immunoSEQ multiplex PCR, the TCRdb table keeps only in-frame clones and is missing some. Clone size and V and J calls were adopted from that table, with D and trimming inferred from the DNA. Among fewer than 600,000 clones listed, around 81% were seen once. J gave up 4 bases and V 2 bases, and 5 bases lay outside the gene matches. This CDR3 is 14 amino acids long. Germline CDR1 reads LNHNV; CDR2 reads YYDKDF (reference sequence). This clone was observed a single time. Its antigen is unidentified.

The clonotype originates from a woman in her forties in good health. Some clones in this sample may be carry-over from other donors' samples. Sequencing input: PBMCs. The chain joins TRBV15 to TRBJ2-7; 7 bases align to TRBD1. The CDR3 reads CATSRPGTVYEQYF. CDR3 bases: TGTGCCACCAGCAGACCCGGGACAGTTTACGAGCAGTACTTC.